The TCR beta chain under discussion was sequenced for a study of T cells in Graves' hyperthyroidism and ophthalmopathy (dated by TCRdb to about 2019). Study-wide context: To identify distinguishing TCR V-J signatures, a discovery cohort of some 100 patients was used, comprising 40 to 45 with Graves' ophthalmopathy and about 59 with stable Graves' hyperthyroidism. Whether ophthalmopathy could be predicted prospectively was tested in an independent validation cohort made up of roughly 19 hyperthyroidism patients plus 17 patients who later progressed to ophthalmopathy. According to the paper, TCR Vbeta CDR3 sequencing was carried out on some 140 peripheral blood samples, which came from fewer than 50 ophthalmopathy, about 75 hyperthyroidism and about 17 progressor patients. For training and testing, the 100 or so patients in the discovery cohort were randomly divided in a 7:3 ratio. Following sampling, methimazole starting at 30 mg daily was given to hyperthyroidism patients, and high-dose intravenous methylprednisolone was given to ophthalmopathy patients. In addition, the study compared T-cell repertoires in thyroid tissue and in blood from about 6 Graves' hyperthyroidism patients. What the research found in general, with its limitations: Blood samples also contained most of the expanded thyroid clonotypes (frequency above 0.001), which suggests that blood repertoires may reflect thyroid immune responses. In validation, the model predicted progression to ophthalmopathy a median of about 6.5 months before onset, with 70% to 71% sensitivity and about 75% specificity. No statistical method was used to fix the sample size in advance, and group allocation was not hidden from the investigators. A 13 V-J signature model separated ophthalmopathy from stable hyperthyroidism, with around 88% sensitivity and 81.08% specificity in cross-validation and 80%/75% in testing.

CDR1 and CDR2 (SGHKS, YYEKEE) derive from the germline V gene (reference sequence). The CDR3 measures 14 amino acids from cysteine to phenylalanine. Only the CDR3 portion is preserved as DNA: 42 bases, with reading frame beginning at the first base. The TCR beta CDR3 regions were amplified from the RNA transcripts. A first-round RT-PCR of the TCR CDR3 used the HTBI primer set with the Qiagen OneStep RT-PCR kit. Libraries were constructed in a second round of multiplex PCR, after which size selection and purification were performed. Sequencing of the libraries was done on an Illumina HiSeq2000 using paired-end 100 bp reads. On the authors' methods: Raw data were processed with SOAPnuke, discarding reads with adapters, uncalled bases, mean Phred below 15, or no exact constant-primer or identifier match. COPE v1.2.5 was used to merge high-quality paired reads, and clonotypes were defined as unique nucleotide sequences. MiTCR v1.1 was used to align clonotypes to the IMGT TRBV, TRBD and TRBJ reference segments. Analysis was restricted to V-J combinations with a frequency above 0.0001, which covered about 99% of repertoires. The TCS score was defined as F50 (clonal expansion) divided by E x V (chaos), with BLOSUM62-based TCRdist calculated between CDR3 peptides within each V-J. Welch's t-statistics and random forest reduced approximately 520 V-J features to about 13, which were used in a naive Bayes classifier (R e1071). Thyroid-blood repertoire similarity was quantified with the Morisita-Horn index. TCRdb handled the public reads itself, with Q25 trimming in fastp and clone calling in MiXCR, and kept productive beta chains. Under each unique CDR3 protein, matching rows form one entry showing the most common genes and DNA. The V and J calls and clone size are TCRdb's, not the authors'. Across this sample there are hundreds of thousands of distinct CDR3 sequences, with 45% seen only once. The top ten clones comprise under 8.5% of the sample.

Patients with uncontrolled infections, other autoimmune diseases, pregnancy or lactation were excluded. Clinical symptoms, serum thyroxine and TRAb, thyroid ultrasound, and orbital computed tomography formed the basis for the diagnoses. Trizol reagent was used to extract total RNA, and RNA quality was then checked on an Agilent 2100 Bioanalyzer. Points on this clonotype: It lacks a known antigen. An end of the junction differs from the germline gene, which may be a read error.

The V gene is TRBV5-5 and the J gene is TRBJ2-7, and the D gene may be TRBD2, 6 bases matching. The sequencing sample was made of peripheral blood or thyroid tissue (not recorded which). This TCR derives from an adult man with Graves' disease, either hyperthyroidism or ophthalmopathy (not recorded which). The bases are TGCGCCAGCAAAGGAGGGCTTGGGACCTACGAGCAGTACTTC. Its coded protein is CASKGGLGTYEQYF.